This TCR beta chain is drawn from a study of radiotherapy plus CTLA-4 blockade in lung cancer (dated by TCRdb to about 2018). As for the study more broadly: Among the enrolled patients, around 19% had an objective response, and about 30% reached disease control.

Receptor amplification or capture employed the immunoSEQ multiplex PCR assay. The source is immuneACCESS, and TCRdb retained only in-frame sequences with V and J called. Part of the clones is not carried over; for the studies checked, unresolved V genes explain less than half of this, and the remainder is unexplained. Within this sample are tens of thousands of clones, with over 55% of them counted one time only. Clones ranked in the top ten supply around 20% of the sample. CDR1 SNHLY and CDR2 FYNNEI are derived from the germline V gene. There are 13 amino acids in the CDR3, from cysteine to phenylalanine inclusive. The retained sequence is limited to the CDR3, 39 bases, with the frame set at the first base. At the junction V is shortened by 8 bases and J by 2 bases, with 12 bases in between. This clone was recorded only once. Its antigen has not been determined. No much larger clonotype is one base removed from it; base qualities were not supplied.

What the study reported, not specific to this receptor: The strongest predictors of response, as reported, were early dynamic changes in blood T cell clones along with a rise in serum interferon-beta after radiation. After treatment with radiotherapy and ipilimumab, TCR clones that originated in tumors expanded in peripheral blood.

In this study, focal radiation therapy paired with CTLA-4 blockade (ipilimumab) was tested in patients who had chemo-refractory metastatic non-small-cell lung cancer. This material consisted of peripheral blood, taken from a patient treated with radiotherapy plus ipilimumab. The receptor chain draws on TRBV2 and TRBJ1-2, with TRBD1 tentatively as D gene (5 bases match). This TCR came from a human donor with non-small cell lung cancer who had a partial response to radiotherapy plus ipilimumab. The DNA reads as follows: TGTGCCAGCGGGGGGGTGGGGAACTATGGCTACACCTTC. Its amino acids are CASGGVGNYGYTF. Reference TRBV2 and TRBJ1-2 proteins supply the regions before and after the CDR3; the full variable domain is: EPEVTQTPSHQVTQMGQEVILRCVPISNHLYFYWYRQILGQKVEFLVSFYNNEISEKSEIFDDQFSVERPDGSNFTLKIRSTKLEDSAMYFCASGGVGNYGYTFGSGTRLTVV.